The T cell receptor beta chain described here comes from a study of blood T cells in healthy people across ages. This clonotype was observed at least ten times. A sample-barcoded 5' primer and a J-beta primer mix were used in a second PCR of about 6 to 11 cycles. TCRdb recomputed calls from the 5' RACE reads with MiXCR, one row per CDR3 protein. The sample holds 850,000 or so distinct CDR3 sequences, 29% seen once. This CDR3 region has 15 residues. The V gene's germline CDR1 is LNHNV and CDR2 YYDKDF (reference sequence). Germline trimming cut 5 bases from V and 5 bases from J; bases unmatched to any gene: 9.

The clonotype originates from a woman older than 75 in good health. Material: blood. The rearrangement joins TRBV15 to TRBJ2-1; 7 bases are shared with TRBD1. The CDR3 region has the DNA TGTGCCACCAGCGCACTCGGGACAGTGAACAATGAGCAGTTCTTC. Protein sequence: CATSALGTVNNEQFF. The variable domain in full, with the rest retrieved from reference TRBV15 and TRBJ2-1, is DAMVIQNPRYQVTQFGKPVTLSCSQTLNHNVMYWYQQKSSQAPKLLFHYYDKDFNNEADTPDNFQSRRPNTSFCFLDIRSPGLGDTAMYLCATSALGTVNNEQFFGPGTRLTVL.